The TCR beta chain under discussion was sequenced for a study of cytomegalovirus exposure and HLA in healthy donors. Primers for the PCR totalled 60 Vbeta and 13 Jbeta. The authors' processing: Counted up in a later analysis, unique TCR beta chains came to some 75 million, with around 12 million shared. Profiled with immunoSEQ multiplex PCR; TCRdb holds only in-frame clones, not every one. Clone size and the V and J calls come from that table; the DNA yielded D and trimming. The sample records roughly 160,000 clones, around 77% being singletons. Study-level findings and limits: Donor immune exposure was known only as CMV serostatus. In vitro, three CMV-associated chains proved specific for CMV antigens. Clonal expansion, a later analysis showed, was greater in HLA-associated TCR beta chains than in equally common others.

The germline CDR1 and CDR2 sequences are SNHLY and FYNNEI. With 3 bases clipped from V and 5 bases from J, the junction kept 3 bases outside the gene matches. CDR3 size: 13 residues. Notes on this clone: What it binds is not known.

The sequencing sample was made of PBMCs. The chain combines TRBV2 with TRBJ2-5, with TRBD2 matching 7 bases. The receptor's source is a young man in good health and CMV-seropositive. CDR3 sequence (DNA): TGTGCCAGCAGTGACGCGGGGGAGGAGACCCAGTACTTC. The encoded protein is CASSDAGEETQYF.